Listed below are T cell receptor beta chains from one sample, sequenced in a study of response to subunit inactivated influenza vaccine. TCRdb used MiXCR to reprocess the RT-PCR reads, holding one entry per CDR3 protein. The sample lists about 540,000 distinct CDR3 sequences, roughly 25% occurring once. This sample was shared with a second study, whose subject was T cells expressing NK-cell markers.

The sequences come from CD4+ T cells sorted from PBMCs, collected roughly 12 days after vaccination. Receptors originate from a man in his fifties who received an inactivated influenza vaccine. Both conserved end residues are part of each CDR3. The D gene is left open where the match is weak. Expanded clones get a size class; other rows say once, few or many, or leave the size out.

D gene	clone size	V gene	J gene	CDR3 protein	CDR3 DNA
TRBD2	few	TRBV6-2/TRBV6-3	TRBJ2-5	CASSWASGRETQYF	TGTGCCAGCAGTTGGGCTAGCGGGAGGGAGACCCAGTACTTC
NA	NA	TRBV5-1	TRBJ1-2	CASSLEGRDGYTF	TGCGCCAGCAGCTTGGAGGGGAGAGATGGCTACACCTTC
TRBD2	few	TRBV3-1	TRBJ2-7	CASSQEVTSSSYEQYF	TGTGCCAGCAGCCAAGAAGTGACTAGCAGCTCCTACGAGCAGTACTTC
NA	many	TRBV18	TRBJ2-7	CASSPLPLGSYEQYF	TGTGCCAGCTCACCACTCCCTCTGGGCTCCTACGAGCAGTACTTC
NA	NA	TRBV2	TRBJ2-7	CASNLRDEQYF	TGTGCCAGCAACCTCAGGGACGAGCAGTACTTC
NA	few	TRBV6-5	TRBJ2-7	CASSYSGVFRGGEQYF	TGTGCCAGCAGTTACTCAGGCGTCTTTAGGGGAGGCGAGCAGTACTTC
NA	few	TRBV6-2/TRBV6-3	TRBJ2-7	CASSIAASIKTTYEQYF	TGTGCCAGCAGTATAGCGGCCTCGATAAAAACCACCTACGAGCAGTACTTC
NA	NA	TRBV3-1	TRBJ2-5	CASSQDGFEGIQETQYF	TGTGCCAGCAGCCAAGATGGGTTTGAGGGGATTCAAGAGACCCAGTACTTC
NA	once	TRBV20-1	TRBJ2-7	CSASTDLTYEQYF	TGCAGTGCTTCGACGGATCTGACCTACGAGCAGTACTTC
TRBD1	NA	TRBV5-1	TRBJ2-4	CASSLVTGDILAKNIQYF	TGCGCCAGCAGCTTGGTGACAGGGGATATACTAGCCAAAAACATTCAGTACTTC
NA	NA	TRBV15	TRBJ1-5	CATSPRVANQPQHF	TGTGCCACCAGCCCCCGGGTGGCCAATCAGCCCCAGCATTTT
TRBD1	NA	TRBV29-1	TRBJ2-3	CSVGDRGTDTQYF	TGCAGCGTTGGGGACAGGGGCACAGATACGCAGTATTTT
NA	once	TRBV7-2	TRBJ2-7	CASSLAGGSYEHYF	TGTGCCAGCAGCTTAGCGGGGGGATCCTACGAGCACTACTTC
TRBD1	NA	TRBV4-3	TRBJ1-2	CASSPRQGEGEYGYTF	TGCGCCAGCAGCCCGCGACAGGGAGAGGGCGAGTATGGCTACACCTTC
NA	few	TRBV5-1	TRBJ2-4	CASSPEAGLNIQYF	TGCGCCAGCAGCCCGGAGGCAGGGCTGAACATTCAGTACTTC
TRBD1	NA	TRBV5-1	TRBJ1-2	CASSLRGQDGYTF	TGCGCCAGCAGCTTGCGAGGACAGGATGGCTACACCTTC
NA	few	TRBV6-1	TRBJ2-5	CASSSSGASRTQYF	TGTGCCAGCAGTAGCAGCGGAGCTAGTAGGACCCAGTACTTC
TRBD1	few	TRBV15	TRBJ2-1	CATSRAQGAYNEQFF	TGTGCCACCAGCAGAGCACAGGGGGCGTACAATGAGCAGTTCTTC
TRBD2	few	TRBV15	TRBJ2-3	CATSRDLAGGPDTQYF	TGTGCCACCAGCAGAGACTTAGCGGGAGGCCCAGATACGCAGTATTTT
NA	NA	TRBV4-3	TRBJ2-7	CASSQEQWSYEQYF	TGCGCCAGCAGCCAAGAGCAGTGGTCCTACGAGCAGTACTTC
TRBD2	many	TRBV12-3/TRBV12-4	TRBJ2-1	CASSLAGGPSNEQFF	TGTGCCAGCAGTTTAGCGGGAGGGCCCTCGAATGAGCAGTTCTTC
TRBD1	NA	TRBV10-3	TRBJ2-7	CAISPGTGIDEQYF	TGTGCCATCAGTCCCGGGACAGGGATCGACGAGCAGTACTTC
TRBD2	NA	TRBV19	TRBJ2-1	CASSLTSGIYNEQFF	TGTGCCAGTAGTCTGACTAGCGGGATATACAATGAGCAGTTCTTC
NA	NA	TRBV20-1	TRBJ1-5	CSAHESGREQPQHF	TGCAGTGCCCACGAGAGCGGGCGCGAACAGCCCCAGCATTTT
NA	few	TRBV29-1	TRBJ2-7	CSVETSGSRGQYF	TGCAGCGTTGAGACTAGTGGGAGCAGAGGGCAGTACTTC
NA	few	TRBV29-1	TRBJ2-2	CSVAFTGELFF	TGCAGCGTTGCCTTCACCGGGGAGCTGTTTTTT
NA	NA	TRBV4-1	TRBJ1-1	CASMVGQGGTEAFF	TGCGCCAGCATGGTGGGCCAGGGTGGAACTGAAGCTTTCTTT
NA	NA	TRBV10-3	TRBJ1-2	CAISPAGTGLANYGYTF	TGTGCCATCAGTCCAGCGGGAACAGGGCTAGCTAACTATGGCTACACCTTC
TRBD1	few	TRBV5-1	TRBJ1-4	CASSRVTGGREKLFF	TGCGCCAGCAGCCGCGTGACAGGGGGCCGGGAAAAACTGTTTTTT